This TCR beta chain was profiled in a study of T cells in Graves' hyperthyroidism and ophthalmopathy (dated by TCRdb to between 2018 and 2021). Regarding the research as a whole: Peripheral blood samples were taken at initial diagnosis, before any treatment was given. In addition, the study compared T-cell repertoires in thyroid tissue and in blood from roughly six Graves' hyperthyroidism patients. According to the paper, TCR Vbeta CDR3 sequencing was carried out on about 140 peripheral blood samples, which came from approximately 41 ophthalmopathy, 70 to 80 hyperthyroidism and around 17 progressor patients. Whether ophthalmopathy could be predicted prospectively was tested in an independent validation cohort made up of about 18 hyperthyroidism patients plus 17 patients who later progressed to ophthalmopathy. After blood sampling, hyperthyroidism patients were treated with methimazole at a starting dose of 30 mg daily, and ophthalmopathy patients were treated with high-dose intravenous methylprednisolone. A discovery cohort of about a hundred patients, about 43 with Graves' ophthalmopathy and approximately 55 with stable Graves' hyperthyroidism, was used to find distinguishing TCR V-J signatures. For training and testing, the 100 or so patients in the discovery cohort were randomly divided in a 7:3 ratio. On the study overall, not on this receptor specifically: During validation, the model predicted progression to ophthalmopathy a median of around 6 months ahead of onset, with roughly 65% sensitivity and 72.22% specificity. No statistical method was used to set the sample size in advance, and investigators knew the group allocation. Most expanded thyroid clonotypes (frequency above 0.001) were also detected in blood, suggesting blood repertoires may reflect thyroid immune responses. A 13 V-J signature model separated ophthalmopathy from stable hyperthyroidism, with around 88% sensitivity and about 81% specificity in cross-validation and 80%/75% in testing.

A word on this clonotype: Its antigen is currently not known. Possible read error: a much larger clone is one base away.

CDR1 and CDR2 (MNHEY, SVGEGT) derive from the germline V gene. The CDR3 has 14 amino acids, counting the end cysteine and phenylalanine. Left in the record is the CDR3 DNA by itself, 42 bases read in frame from the first base. TCR beta CDR3 regions were amplified from RNA transcripts. For the first round of RT-PCR on the TCR CDR3, the HTBI primer set was used together with the Qiagen OneStep RT-PCR kit. Libraries were constructed in a second round of multiplex PCR, after which size selection and purification were performed. Sequencing of the libraries was done on an Illumina HiSeq2000 using paired-end 100 bp reads. In the source study's methods: SOAPnuke was used to process the raw data, throwing out any read that contained adapters or uncalled bases, had a mean Phred below 15, or lacked an exact constant-primer or identifier match. High-quality paired reads were merged with COPE v1.2.5, and unique nucleotide sequences were defined as clonotypes. Clonotypes were aligned to IMGT TRBV, TRBD and TRBJ reference segments using MiTCR v1.1. The analysis included only V-J combinations with a frequency above 0.0001, which together covered 98% to 99.2% of the repertoires. The TCS score was defined as F50 (clonal expansion) divided by E x V (chaos), with BLOSUM62-based TCRdist calculated between CDR3 peptides within each V-J. Welch's t-statistics and random forest reduced around 550 V-J features to roughly 13, which were used in a naive Bayes classifier (R e1071). TCRdb ran its own pipeline on the public reads, namely fastp trimming at Q25 and MiXCR clone calling, and kept in-frame beta chains. Duplicate CDR3 protein sequences are folded into a single record with the most common DNA and genes. The V and J calls follow TCRdb's processing rather than the paper's. The sample table shows hundreds of thousands of distinct CDR3 sequences, and 15% to 17% are seen once. Less than 15% of the sample is in the top ten clones.

Graves' hyperthyroidism was defined as stable when no progression to ophthalmopathy occurred over 18 months of follow-up. Hyperthyroidism patients were newly diagnosed, with disease duration under 2 months, and aged 18 to 65 years. The study excluded patients with uncontrolled infections, other autoimmune diseases, pregnancy or lactation. Clinical symptoms, serum thyroxine and TRAb, thyroid ultrasound, and orbital computed tomography formed the basis for the diagnoses. PBMCs were isolated from 8 to 10 ml of fresh peripheral blood by Ficoll-Paque density gradient centrifugation. Trizol reagent was used to extract total RNA, and RNA quality was then checked on an Agilent 2100 Bioanalyzer.

Specimen: blood. This sequence originates from a woman between 18 and 30 years old with Graves' hyperthyroidism. This chain joins TRBV6-2 or TRBV6-3 to TRBJ1-5; the D segment could be TRBD2, given 6 matching bases. The DNA end is more similar to TRBJ2-3, so the J call may be wrong. The nucleotide sequence is TGTGCCAGCAGTCCACCGGGACTGCAGCGGCCCCAGTATTTT. It is translated as CASSPPGLQRPQYF.